The 7 T cell receptor beta chains given below trace back to one sample, sequenced in a study of blood T cell repertoires in COVID-19. Using immunoSEQ multiplex PCR, the repertoire was profiled, and TCRdb retains in-frame clones only, with some absent. The data hold 450,000 or so clones, with about 90% observed a single time. The specimen was PBMCs or T cells enriched from blood (not recorded which). The receptor source for this set is a man younger than 35 who had recovered from COVID-19.

This rearrangement joins TRBV28 to TRBJ1-5; the D gene is possibly TRBD1 (5 bases). V was clipped by 6 bases and J by 6 bases, with 15 bases between them. CDR1 MDHEN and CDR2 SYDVKM come from the germline V gene. The CDR3 covers 14 residues. In nucleotides, the CDR3 is TGTGCCAGCAGAATAGTCCAGGGCAGTCAGCCCCAGCATTTT. Translated: CASRIVQGSQPQHF.

CDR3 sequence (DNA): TGCAGCGTTGAGGGGGTACAGGGCTCCTATGGCTACACCTTC. Translated, it gives CSVEGVQGSYGYTF. The chain uses TRBV29-1 and TRBJ1-2, with D tentatively TRBD1 (6 bases). Trimming pared 3 bases from V and 4 bases from J, leaving 15 bases between. Germline loops: CDR1 SQVTM, CDR2 ANQGSEA. This CDR3 has 14 amino acids.

V and J are TRBV12-3 or TRBV12-4 and TRBJ1-3; a possible D gene is TRBD1 (5 bases). The CDR3 runs 12 residues. V dropped 3 bases and J dropped 8 bases, with 8 bases sitting between them. Written as DNA, the CDR3 is TGTGCCAGCAGTTTTAGGGGTTACACCATATATTTT. This translates into CASSFRGYTIYF.

The V and J genes are TRBV12-5 and TRBJ1-1; D is uncertain. The V gene's germline CDR1 is LGHNT and CDR2 FRNRAP. Between the trimmed V and J ends, which lost 6 bases and 5 bases, there was a span of 13 bases. The CDR3 runs 13 residues. In DNA, the CDR3 is TGTGCTAGTGGGAGCACAGAAAGGACTGAAGCTTTCTTT. Translated: CASGSTERTEAFF.

This chain uses TRBV6-5 with TRBJ2-5; TRBD2 matches 9 bases. This CDR3 has 15 residues. Per germline, CDR1 MNHEY and CDR2 SVGAGI. V shed 2 bases, J shed 5 bases, and the junction held 6 bases outside the gene matches. The DNA of the CDR3 is TGTGCCAGCAGTTACAGCGGGGGGTTCGAGGAGACCCAGTACTTC. Residues: CASSYSGGFEETQYF.

This chain links TRBV6-5 with TRBJ2-3; D uncertain. Per the germline V gene, CDR1 is MNHEY and CDR2 is SVGAGI. The CDR3 is made up of 15 amino acids. V was clipped by 6 bases and J by 1 base, with 14 bases between them. This chain's CDR3 is CASSKRGGGTDTQYF. The CDR3 region has the DNA TGTGCCAGCAGCAAACGCGGCGGTGGCACAGATACGCAGTATTTT.

The J gene is TRBJ2-1, the V gene TRBV3-1 (or the pseudogene TRBV3-2); 8 bases are a match to TRBD2. Per germline, CDR1 LGHDT and CDR2 YNNKEL (reference sequence). The ends lost 4 bases at V and 4 bases at J; junction bases unmatched: 6. The CDR3 loop spans 15 amino acids. The CDR3 nucleotides are TGTGCCAGCAGCCCACTAGCGGCAGTATACAATGAGCAGTTCTTC. This gives the protein CASSPLAAVYNEQFF.